The source of this T cell receptor beta chain is a study of identical twins. Findings of the study overall: Out-of-frame beta chain sequences displayed weaker excess sharing between twins.

In TCRdb, the 5' RACE reads were re-called with MiXCR into one record per CDR3 protein. The sample has some 500,000 distinct CDR3 sequences; around an eighth are singletons. This clonotype was counted between two and nine times. No antigen is known for it. Germline assignment: CDR1 SNHLY and CDR2 FYNNEI. The CDR3 is 14 residues long. Trimming left V 8 bases short and J 3 bases short, with 13 bases between. The sample was also reused in another study, on yellow fever vaccine responses in identical twins.

This chain connects TRBV2 to TRBJ2-2, with D hard to call. The receptor comes from a woman in her late teens or twenties in good health. The sequencing sample was made of CD4+ T cells sorted from blood. In DNA, the CDR3 is TGTGCCAGCGACGGGTCCGGGTACACCGGGGAGCTGTTTTTT. Translation: CASDGSGYTGELFF.